The rows below give T cell receptor beta chains drawn from one sample of a study of cytomegalovirus exposure and HLA in healthy donors. Generated by immunoSEQ multiplex PCR, the TCRdb table keeps only in-frame clones and is missing some. Of under 200,000 clones in the sample, over 60% were seen once. Sequenced: PBMCs. Source of these receptors: a man in his fifties in good health and CMV-seropositive. The CDR3 runs from the conserved cysteine through the conserved F or W. Fields, in order: clone size, V gene, D gene, J gene, CDR3 protein, CDR3 DNA. D genes are given only for firm matches. The size entry is marked missing in some rows and otherwise reads once, few, many or a size class.

>.|TRBV7-2|TRBD1|TRBJ1-4
CASSPGTVGEKLFF
TGTGCCAGCAGCCCGGGGACAGTGGGGGAAAAACTGTTTTTT
>.|TRBV7-9|TRBD1|TRBJ1-1
CASSWPGQVNTEAFF
TGTGCCAGCAGCTGGCCGGGACAGGTGAACACTGAAGCTTTCTTT
>.|TRBV2|.|TRBJ2-6
CASSDGRGTGANVLTF
TGTGCCAGCAGTGATGGCAGGGGTACCGGGGCCAACGTCCTGACTTTC
>.|TRBV7-2|TRBD1|TRBJ1-5
CASSLVGTGGNQPQHF
TGTGCCAGCAGCTTAGTAGGGACAGGGGGCAATCAGCCCCAGCATTTT
>.|TRBV11-2|.|TRBJ2-1
CASSLAQGTSYNEQFF
TGTGCCAGCAGCCTTGCCCAGGGGACCTCCTACAATGAGCAGTTCTTC
>.|TRBV5-6|TRBD1|TRBJ2-5
CASSLALSFRGRETQYF
TGTGCCAGCAGCTTGGCCTTATCGTTCAGGGGGCGAGAGACCCAGTACTTC
>.|TRBV28|.|TRBJ1-5
CASSSILSVQGKQPQHF
TGTGCCAGCAGTTCCATTCTCTCAGTCCAGGGGAAACAGCCCCAGCATTTT
>.|TRBV19|.|TRBJ1-5
CASSIQGRNQPQHF
TGTGCCAGTAGTATCCAGGGAAGGAATCAGCCCCAGCATTTT
>.|TRBV7-6|.|TRBJ2-5
CASSLEGASTGRNF
TGTGCCAGCAGCTTAGAGGGAGCGTCAACGGGAAGAAACTTC
>.|TRBV9|TRBD1|TRBJ1-1
CASTMGTENTEAFF
TGTGCCAGCACCATGGGGACAGAGAACACTGAAGCTTTCTTT
>.|TRBV2|TRBD1|TRBJ1-3
CASRGQGRGNTIYF
TGTGCCAGCAGGGGACAGGGGCGAGGAAACACCATATATTTT
>.|TRBV29-1|TRBD2|TRBJ2-1
CSVERRLARNEQFF
TGCAGCGTTGAACGTCGACTAGCTCGCAATGAGCAGTTCTTC
>.|TRBV15|TRBD1|TRBJ1-4
CATSGQGRGYNEKLFF
TGTGCCACCAGCGGACAGGGGAGGGGATATAATGAAAAACTGTTTTTT
>.|TRBV6-1|.|TRBJ2-1
CASSDFGLSEQFF
TGTGCCAGCAGTGATTTCGGACTTAGTGAGCAGTTCTTC
>.|TRBV29-1|.|TRBJ2-4
CSVEDGPLKNIQYF
TGCAGCGTTGAAGATGGGCCGCTCAAAAACATTCAGTACTTC
>.|TRBV29-1|TRBD1|TRBJ1-4
CSVRTGEDEKLFF
TGCAGCGTGCGGACAGGTGAGGATGAAAAACTGTTTTTT
>few|TRBV7-9|.|TRBJ2-3
CAGRGLGTDTQYF
TGTGCCGGAAGGGGTCTAGGCACAGATACGCAGTATTTT
>.|TRBV28|TRBD1|TRBJ1-2
CASSSTGGGSYGYTF
TGTGCCAGCAGTTCCACAGGGGGCGGATCCTATGGCTACACCTTC
>.|TRBV5-1|TRBD2|TRBJ2-5
CASMVGGVQETQYF
TGCGCCAGCATGGTTGGGGGGGTACAAGAGACCCAGTACTTC
>.|TRBV19|.|TRBJ1-1
CASTEARLNTEAFF
TGTGCCAGTACCGAAGCTCGTCTGAACACTGAAGCTTTCTTT
>.|TRBV7-2|TRBD1|TRBJ1-1
CASSLAGTGKNTEAFF
TGTGCCAGCAGCTTAGCAGGGACAGGTAAAAACACTGAAGCTTTCTTT
>.|TRBV27|.|TRBJ1-1
CAGSSPGVGTEAFF
TGTGCCGGCTCCTCCCCAGGGGTGGGCACTGAAGCTTTCTTT